This TCR beta chain was identified during a study of cytomegalovirus exposure and HLA in healthy donors. Study outcomes and limitations: DRB1 showed the most TCR associations and HLA-C the fewest in a later analysis, as rates varied by HLA locus.

In the case of this clone: The target antigen is unknown.

The study ran its PCR with 60 Vbeta and 13 Jbeta primers. TCRdb keeps only in-frame clones here, not all; method: immunoSEQ multiplex PCR. Altogether about 79,000 clones are present, about 70% being singletons, with the ten largest covering approximately 8.9%. Sample: PBMCs. The clonotype originates from a man aged 55 to 70 in good health and CMV-seronegative.

The CDR3 spells CARSAIYRGINEKLFF. The CDR3 DNA reads TGTGCCAGAAGCGCTATCTACAGGGGGATTAATGAAAAACTGTTTTTT. The rearrangement links TRBV7-5 to TRBJ1-4; TRBD1 reflects the table's D call only, with no check against the DNA. TRBV7-5 is annotated as a pseudogene. The CDR3 has 16 residues.